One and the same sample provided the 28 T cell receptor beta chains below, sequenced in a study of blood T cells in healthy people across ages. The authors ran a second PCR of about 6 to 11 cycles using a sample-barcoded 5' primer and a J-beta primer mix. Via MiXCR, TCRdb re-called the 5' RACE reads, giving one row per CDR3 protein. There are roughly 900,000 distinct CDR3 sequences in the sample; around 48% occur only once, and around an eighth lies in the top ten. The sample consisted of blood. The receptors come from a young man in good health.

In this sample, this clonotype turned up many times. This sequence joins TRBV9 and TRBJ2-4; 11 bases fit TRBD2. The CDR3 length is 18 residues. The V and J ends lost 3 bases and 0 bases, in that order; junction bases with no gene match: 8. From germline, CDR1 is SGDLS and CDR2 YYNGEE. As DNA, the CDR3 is TGTGCCAGCAGCGCAGGGACTAGCGGAACCCTAGCCAAAAACATTCAGTACTTC. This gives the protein CASSAGTSGTLAKNIQYF. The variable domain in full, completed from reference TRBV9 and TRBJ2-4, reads DSGVTQTPKHLITATGQRVTLRCSPRSGDLSVYWYQQSLDQGLQFLIQYYNGEERAKGNILERFSAQQFPDLHSELNLSSLELGDSALYFCASSAGTSGTLAKNIQYFGAGTRLSVL.

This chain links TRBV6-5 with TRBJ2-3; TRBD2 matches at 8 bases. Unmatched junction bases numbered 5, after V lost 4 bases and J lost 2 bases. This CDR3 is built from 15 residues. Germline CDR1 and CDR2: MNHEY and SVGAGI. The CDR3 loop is CASSLGLVATDTQYF. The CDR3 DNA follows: TGTGCCAGCAGTTTGGGACTAGTTGCCACAGATACGCAGTATTTT.

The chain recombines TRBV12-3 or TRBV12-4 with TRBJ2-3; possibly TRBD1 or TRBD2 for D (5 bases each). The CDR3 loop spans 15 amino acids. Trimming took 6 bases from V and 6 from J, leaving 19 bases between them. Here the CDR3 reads CASSPRGGETDTQYF. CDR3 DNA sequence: TGTGCCAGCAGCCCTCGGGGCGGAGAAACCGATACGCAGTATTTT.

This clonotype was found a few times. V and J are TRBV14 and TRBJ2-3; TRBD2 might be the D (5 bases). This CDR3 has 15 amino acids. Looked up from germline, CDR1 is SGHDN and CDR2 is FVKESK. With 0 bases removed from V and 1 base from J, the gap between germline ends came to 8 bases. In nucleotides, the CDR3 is TGTGCCAGCAGCCAAGATGGAGCGGGCACAGATACGCAGTATTTT. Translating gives CASSQDGAGTDTQYF.

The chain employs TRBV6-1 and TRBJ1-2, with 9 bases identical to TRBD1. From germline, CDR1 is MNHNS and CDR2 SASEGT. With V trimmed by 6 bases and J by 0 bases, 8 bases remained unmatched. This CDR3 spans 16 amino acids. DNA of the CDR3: TGTGCCAGCAGGCCCACGGACAGGGGCCCTAACTATGGCTACACCTTC. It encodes CASRPTDRGPNYGYTF.

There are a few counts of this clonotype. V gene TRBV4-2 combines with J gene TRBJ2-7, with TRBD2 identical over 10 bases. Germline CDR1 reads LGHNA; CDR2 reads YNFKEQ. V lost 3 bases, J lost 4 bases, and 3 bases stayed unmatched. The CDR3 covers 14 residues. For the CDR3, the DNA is TGTGCCAGCAGCCATAGCGGGGGGCCGTACGAGCAGTACTTC. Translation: CASSHSGGPYEQYF.

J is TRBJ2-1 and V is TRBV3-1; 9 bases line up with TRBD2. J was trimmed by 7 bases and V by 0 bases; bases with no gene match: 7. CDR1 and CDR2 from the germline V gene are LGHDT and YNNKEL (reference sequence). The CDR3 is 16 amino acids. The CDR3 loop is CASSQEGGGARNEQFF. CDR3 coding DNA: TGTGCCAGCAGCCAAGAAGGCGGGGGGGCGAGAAATGAGCAGTTCTTC.

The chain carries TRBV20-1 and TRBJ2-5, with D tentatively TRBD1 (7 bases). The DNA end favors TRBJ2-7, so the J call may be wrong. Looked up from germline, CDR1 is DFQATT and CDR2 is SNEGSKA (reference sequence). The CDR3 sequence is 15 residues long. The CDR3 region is CSARSKNQGGYEQYF. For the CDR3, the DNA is TGCAGTGCTAGGTCCAAGAACCAGGGGGGCTACGAGCAGTACTTC.

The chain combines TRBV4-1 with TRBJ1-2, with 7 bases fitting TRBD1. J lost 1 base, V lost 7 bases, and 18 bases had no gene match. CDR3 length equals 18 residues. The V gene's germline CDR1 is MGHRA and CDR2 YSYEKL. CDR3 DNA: TGCGCCAGCATCCAGGGTGGATCGGTGACAGGGATTAACTATGGCTACACCTTC. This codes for CASIQGGSVTGINYGYTF.

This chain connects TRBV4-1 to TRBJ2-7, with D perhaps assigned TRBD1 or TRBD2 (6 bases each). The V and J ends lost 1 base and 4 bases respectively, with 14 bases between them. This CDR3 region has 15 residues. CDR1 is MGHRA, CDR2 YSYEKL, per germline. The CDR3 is CASSQAVQGRYEQYF. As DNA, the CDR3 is TGCGCCAGCAGCCAAGCTGTCCAGGGGAGGTACGAGCAGTACTTC.

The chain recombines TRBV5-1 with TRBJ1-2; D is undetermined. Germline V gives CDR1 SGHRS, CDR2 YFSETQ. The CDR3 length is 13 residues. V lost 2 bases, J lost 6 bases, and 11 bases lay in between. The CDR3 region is CASSFTGVDGYTF. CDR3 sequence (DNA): TGCGCCAGCAGCTTTACGGGAGTTGATGGCTACACCTTC. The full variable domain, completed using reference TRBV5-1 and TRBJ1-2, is KAGVTQTPRYLIKTRGQQVTLSCSPISGHRSVSWYQQTPGQGLQFLFEYFSETQRNKGNFPGRFSGRQFSNSRSEMNVSTLELGDSALYLCASSFTGVDGYTFGSGTRLTVV.

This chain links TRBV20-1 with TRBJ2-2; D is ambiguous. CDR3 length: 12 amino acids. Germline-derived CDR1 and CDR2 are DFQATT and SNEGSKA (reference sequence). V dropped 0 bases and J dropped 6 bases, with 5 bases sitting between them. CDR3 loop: CSARDPPGELFF. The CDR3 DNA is TGCAGTGCTAGAGATCCCCCCGGGGAGCTGTTTTTT.

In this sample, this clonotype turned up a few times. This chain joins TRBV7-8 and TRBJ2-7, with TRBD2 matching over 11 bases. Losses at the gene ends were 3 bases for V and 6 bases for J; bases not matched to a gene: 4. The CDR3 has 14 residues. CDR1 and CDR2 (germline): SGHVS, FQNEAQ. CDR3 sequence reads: CASSFSGGAREQYF. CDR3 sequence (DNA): TGTGCCAGCAGCTTTAGCGGGGGGGCCCGCGAGCAGTACTTC.

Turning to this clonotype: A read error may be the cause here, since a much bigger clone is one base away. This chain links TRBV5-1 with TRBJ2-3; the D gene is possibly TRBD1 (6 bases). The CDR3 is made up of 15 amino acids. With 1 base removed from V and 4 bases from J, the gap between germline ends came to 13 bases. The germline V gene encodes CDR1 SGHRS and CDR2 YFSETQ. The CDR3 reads CASSLKGRGPDTQYF. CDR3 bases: TGCGCCAGCAGCTTGAAAGGCAGGGGCCCAGATACGCAGTATTTT.

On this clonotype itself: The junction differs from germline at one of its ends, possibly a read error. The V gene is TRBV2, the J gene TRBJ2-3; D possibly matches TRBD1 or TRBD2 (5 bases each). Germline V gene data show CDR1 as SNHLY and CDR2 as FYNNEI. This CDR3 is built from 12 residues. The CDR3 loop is CASTRDANTHFF. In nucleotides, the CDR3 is TGTGCCAGCACCAGGGACGCGAATACGCACTTTTTT.

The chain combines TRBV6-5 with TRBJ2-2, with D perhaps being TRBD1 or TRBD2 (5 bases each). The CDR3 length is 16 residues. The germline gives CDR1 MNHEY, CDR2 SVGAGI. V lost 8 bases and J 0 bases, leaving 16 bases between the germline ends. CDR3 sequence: CASGGRRIANTGELFF. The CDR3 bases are TGTGCCAGCGGGGGACGTAGAATTGCGAACACCGGGGAGCTGTTTTTT.

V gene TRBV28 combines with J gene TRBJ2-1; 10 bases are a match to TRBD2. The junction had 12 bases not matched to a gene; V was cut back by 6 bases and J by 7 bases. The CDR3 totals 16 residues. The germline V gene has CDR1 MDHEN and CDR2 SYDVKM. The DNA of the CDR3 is TGTGCCAGCAGCCCCCCCCTAGCGGGGGATAGGAATGAGCAGTTCTTC. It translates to CASSPPLAGDRNEQFF.

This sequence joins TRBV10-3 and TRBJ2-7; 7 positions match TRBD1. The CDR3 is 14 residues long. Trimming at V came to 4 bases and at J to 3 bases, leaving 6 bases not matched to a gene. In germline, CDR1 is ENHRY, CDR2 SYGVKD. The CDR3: CAISGRTGYYEQYF. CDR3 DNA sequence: TGTGCCATCAGTGGTCGGACAGGTTACTACGAGCAGTACTTC.

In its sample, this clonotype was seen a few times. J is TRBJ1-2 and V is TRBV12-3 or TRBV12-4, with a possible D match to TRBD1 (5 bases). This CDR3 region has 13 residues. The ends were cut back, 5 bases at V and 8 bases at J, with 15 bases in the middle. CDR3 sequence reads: CASSVKGRRGYTF. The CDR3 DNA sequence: TGTGCCAGCAGTGTAAAGGGGCGACGGGGCTACACCTTC.

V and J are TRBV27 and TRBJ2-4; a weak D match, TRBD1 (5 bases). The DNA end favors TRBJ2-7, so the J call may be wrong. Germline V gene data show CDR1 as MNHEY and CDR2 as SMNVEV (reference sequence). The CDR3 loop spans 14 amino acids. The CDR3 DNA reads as TGTGCCAGCAGTTTTACCAGGGAAAACAACGAGCAGTACTTC. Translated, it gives CASSFTRENNEQYF.

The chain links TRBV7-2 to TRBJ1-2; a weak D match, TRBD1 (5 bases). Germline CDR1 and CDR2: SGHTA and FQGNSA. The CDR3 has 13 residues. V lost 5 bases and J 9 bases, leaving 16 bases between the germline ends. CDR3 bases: TGTGCCAGCAGCCCCCCGGGGGGTATAAGCTACACCTTC. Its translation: CASSPPGGISYTF.

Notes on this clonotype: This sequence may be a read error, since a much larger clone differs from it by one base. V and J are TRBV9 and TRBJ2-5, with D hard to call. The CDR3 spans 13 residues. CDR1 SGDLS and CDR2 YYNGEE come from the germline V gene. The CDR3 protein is CASSVGVQEAQYF. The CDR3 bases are TGTGCCAGCAGCGTAGGGGTACAAGAGGCCCAGTACTTC. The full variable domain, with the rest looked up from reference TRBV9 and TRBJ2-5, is DSGVTQTPKHLITATGQRVTLRCSPRSGDLSVYWYQQSLDQGLQFLIQYYNGEERAKGNILERFSAQQFPDLHSELNLSSLELGDSALYFCASSVGVQEAQYFGPGTRLLVL.

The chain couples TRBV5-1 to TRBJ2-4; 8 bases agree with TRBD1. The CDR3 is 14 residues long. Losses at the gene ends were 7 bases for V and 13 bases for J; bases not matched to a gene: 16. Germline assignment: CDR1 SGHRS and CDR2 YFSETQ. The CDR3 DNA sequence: TGCGCCAGCGCCCCACTAGGACAGGGCTACAAGCAGTACTTC. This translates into CASAPLGQGYKQYF.

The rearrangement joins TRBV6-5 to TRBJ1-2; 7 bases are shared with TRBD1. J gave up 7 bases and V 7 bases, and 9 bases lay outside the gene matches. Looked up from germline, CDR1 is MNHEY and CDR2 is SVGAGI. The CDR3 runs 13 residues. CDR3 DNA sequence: TGTGCCAGCAACGCCGGACAGGTCGGTGGCTACACCTTC. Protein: CASNAGQVGGYTF.

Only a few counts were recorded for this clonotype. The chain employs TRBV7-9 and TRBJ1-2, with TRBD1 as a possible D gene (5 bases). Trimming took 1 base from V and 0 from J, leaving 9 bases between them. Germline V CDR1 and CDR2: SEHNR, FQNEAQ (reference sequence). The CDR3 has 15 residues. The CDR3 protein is CASSLGQGSNYGYTF. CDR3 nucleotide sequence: TGTGCCAGCAGCTTAGGCCAGGGATCTAACTATGGCTACACCTTC.

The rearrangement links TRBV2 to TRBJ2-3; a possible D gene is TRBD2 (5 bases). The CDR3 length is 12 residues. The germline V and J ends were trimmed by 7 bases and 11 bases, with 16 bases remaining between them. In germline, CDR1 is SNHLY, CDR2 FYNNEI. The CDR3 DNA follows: TGTGCCAGCACAATCTCAAACCGGGAGCAGTATTTT. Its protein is CASTISNREQYF.

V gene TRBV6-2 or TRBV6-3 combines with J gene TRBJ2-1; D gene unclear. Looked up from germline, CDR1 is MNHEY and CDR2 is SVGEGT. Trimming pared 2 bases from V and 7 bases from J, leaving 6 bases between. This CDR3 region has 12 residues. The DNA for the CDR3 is TGTGCCAGCAGTTACGTCAGAAATGAGCAGTTCTTC. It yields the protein CASSYVRNEQFF.

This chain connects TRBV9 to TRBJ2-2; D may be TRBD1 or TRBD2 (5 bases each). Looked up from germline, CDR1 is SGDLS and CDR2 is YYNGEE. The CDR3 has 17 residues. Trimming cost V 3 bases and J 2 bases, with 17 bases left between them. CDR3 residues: CASSEGQGRTNTGELFF. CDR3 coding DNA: TGTGCCAGCAGCGAGGGCCAGGGACGTACAAACACCGGGGAGCTGTTTTTT.